This T cell receptor beta chain stems from a study of T cell responses to AZD1222 COVID-19 vaccine. Overall study findings and caveats: Scientists sampled the repertoires only once the peak T cell response had passed.

With regard to this clone: The antigen is not known.

From germline, CDR1 is MNHEY and CDR2 SMNVEV (reference sequence). V gave up 4 bases and J gave up 0 bases, with 13 bases separating them. The CDR3 is 17 amino acids. TCRdb's table, derived via immunoSEQ multiplex PCR, lists solely in-frame clones and lacks some. The sample lists about 130,000 clones, 89% occurring once. This TCR derives from an adult who received the AZD1222 COVID-19 vaccine. The V and J genes are TRBV27 and TRBJ1-6; D is undetermined. The sequencing used peripheral blood, collected 28 days after the second AZD1222 dose. CDR3: CASSSRTESSYNSPLHF. The DNA of the CDR3 is TGTGCCAGCAGTTCACGGACGGAGAGCTCCTATAATTCACCCCTCCACTTT.